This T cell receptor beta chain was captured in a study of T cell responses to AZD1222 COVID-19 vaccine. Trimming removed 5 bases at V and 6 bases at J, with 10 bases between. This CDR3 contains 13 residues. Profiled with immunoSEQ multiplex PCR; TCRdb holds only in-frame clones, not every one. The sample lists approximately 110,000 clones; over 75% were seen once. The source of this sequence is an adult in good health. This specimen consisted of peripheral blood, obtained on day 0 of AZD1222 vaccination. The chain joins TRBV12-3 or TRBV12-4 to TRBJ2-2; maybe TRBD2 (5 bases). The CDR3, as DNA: TGTGCCAGCAGTGGAGGATTGGCCGGGGAGCTGTTTTTT. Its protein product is CASSGGLAGELFF.